The source of this T cell receptor (beta chain) is a study of identifying expanded T cells in peripheral blood. Findings of the study overall: Variance in clone template counts between roughly two-week samples significantly increased with total template count across all healthy donors. About 1.2 clones differed between technical replicates, versus around 15 and 18 over time.

Regarding this clone: Its cognate antigen is unknown.

The CDR3 length is 14 residues. V was pared by 0 bases and J by 5 bases, with 8 bases between. CDR1 is SGHDT, CDR2 YYEEEE, per germline. TCRdb's table, derived via immunoSEQ multiplex PCR, lists solely in-frame clones and lacks some. There are 120,000 or so clones in the sample; around 84% occur only once, and 3.3% lies in the top ten. No infections or other immune events were documented during collection. This rearrangement joins TRBV5-6 to TRBJ1-4, with D unclear. The receptor was isolated from a person aged 18 to 75 in good health. Material for sequencing was blood. This chain's CDR3 is CASSLEPTNEKLFF. The DNA for the CDR3 is TGTGCCAGCAGCTTGGAACCGACGAATGAAAAACTGTTTTTT.